These 19 T cell receptor beta chains were sequenced from one sample in a study of blood T cell repertoires in COVID-19. Libraries were prepared by immunoSEQ multiplex PCR; TCRdb keeps only in-frame clonotypes and omits some of them. The data hold about 250,000 clones, with roughly 87% observed a single time. Sequenced: PBMCs or T cells enriched from blood (not recorded which). The origin of the receptors is a woman under 40 with acute COVID-19.

The chain recombines TRBV7-9 with TRBJ2-5; D is unclear. Trimming removed 6 bases at V and 5 bases at J, with 13 bases between. This CDR3 comprises 13 residues. The germline V gene encodes CDR1 SEHNR and CDR2 FQNEAQ (reference sequence). The CDR3 spells CASREWVEETQYF. CDR3 DNA sequence: TGTGCCAGCAGGGAATGGGTGGAGGAGACCCAGTACTTC.

This chain joins TRBV3-1 (or the pseudogene TRBV3-2) and TRBJ1-3; no firm D call. The CDR3 length is 15 residues. With 2 bases removed from V and 0 bases from J, the gap between germline ends came to 8 bases. Per the germline V gene, CDR1 is LGHDT and CDR2 is YNNKEL (reference sequence). The CDR3 nucleotides read TGTGCCAGCAGCCAAACGCCGAGCTCTGGAAACACCATATATTTT. Its translation: CASSQTPSSGNTIYF.

The gene calls are TRBV14 and TRBJ2-1, with TRBD2 matching 8 bases. CDR1 and CDR2 from the germline V gene are SGHDN and FVKESK. The CDR3 consists of 15 residues. V shed 1 base, J shed 5 bases, and the junction held 4 bases outside the gene matches. In DNA form, the CDR3 reads TGTGCCAGCAGCCAAGTCGGGGGGGCCCACAATGAGCAGTTCTTC. Its protein product is CASSQVGGAHNEQFF.

This chain uses TRBV11-3 with TRBJ2-1; a possible D gene is TRBD1 (6 bases). Per the germline V gene, CDR1 is SGHNT and CDR2 is YENEEA. Trimming left V 4 bases short and J 10 bases short, with 8 bases between. CDR3 length: 11 amino acids. The DNA of the CDR3 is TGTGCCAGCAGCTCCGGACAGGAGCAGTTCTTC. Translation: CASSSGQEQFF.

The count of this clone is one. V usage is TRBV11-2 and J usage is TRBJ2-7; D is ambiguous. The germline V gene encodes CDR1 SGHAT and CDR2 FQNNGV. V was clipped by 5 bases and J by 0 bases, with 14 bases between them. The CDR3 runs 15 residues. CDR3 amino acids: CASSLSPLSSYEQYF. CDR3 nucleotides: TGTGCCAGCAGCCTCTCCCCACTGAGCTCCTACGAGCAGTACTTC.

V usage is TRBV18 and J usage is TRBJ1-5; 11 positions match TRBD1. V lost 3 bases to trimming and J lost 9 bases; unmatched junction nucleotides: 7. CDR1 is KGHSH and CDR2 is LQKENI in the germline V gene. CDR3 length: 15 residues. The chain's CDR3 is CASSPGTGGSLPQHF. For the CDR3, the DNA is TGTGCCAGCTCACCCGGGACAGGGGGATCTCTGCCCCAGCATTTT.

The J gene is TRBJ1-1, the V gene TRBV4-1; 8 bases line up with TRBD1. This CDR3 has 17 residues. The V gene's germline CDR1 is MGHRA and CDR2 YSYEKL. Germline trimming cut 1 base from V and 0 bases from J; bases unmatched to any gene: 7. CDR3 sequence reads: CASSQGMAGGLNTEAFF. Written as DNA, the CDR3 is TGCGCCAGCAGCCAAGGGATGGCAGGGGGCCTGAACACTGAAGCTTTCTTT.

The chain carries TRBV30 and TRBJ1-3; D possibly corresponds to TRBD1 (5 bases). Germline CDR1 reads GTSNPN; CDR2 reads SVGIG (reference sequence). CDR3 length: 16 residues. The ends were cut back, 2 bases at V and 0 bases at J, with 14 bases in the middle. The CDR3 is CAWSPRGWSSGNTIYF. The CDR3 DNA follows: TGTGCCTGGAGTCCTAGGGGCTGGAGCTCTGGAAACACCATATATTTT. Together with reference TRBV30 and TRBJ1-3, the CDR3 gives the full variable domain: SQTIHQWPATLVQPVGSPLSLECTVEGTSNPNLYWYRQAAGRGLQLLFYSVGIGQISSEVPQNLSASRPQDRQFILSSKKLLLSDSGFYLCAWSPRGWSSGNTIYFGEGSWLTVV.

This rearrangement joins TRBV3-1 (or the pseudogene TRBV3-2) to TRBJ1-6; D is unclear. This CDR3 is built from 15 residues. Germline CDR1 reads LGHDT; CDR2 reads YNNKEL (reference sequence). V was shortened by 4 bases and J by 0 bases, with 7 bases between the two germline ends. CDR3 sequence reads: CASSPGSSYNSPLHF. The CDR3 region has the DNA TGTGCCAGCAGCCCGGGGAGCTCCTATAATTCACCCCTCCACTTT.

This clone was seen a single time. The CDR3 coding sequence is TGTGCCAGTAGTATTGGGCAGGGAGGCGAAAAACTGTTTTTT. Encoded protein: CASSIGQGGEKLFF. This rearrangement joins TRBV19 to TRBJ1-4; D perhaps matches TRBD1 (5 bases). V lost 3 bases and J 8 bases, leaving 13 bases between the germline ends. The CDR3 has 14 residues. In germline, CDR1 is LNHDA, CDR2 SQIVND (reference sequence).

The chain recombines TRBV6-1 with TRBJ2-5; possibly TRBD2 for D (6 bases). Germline loops: CDR1 MNHNS, CDR2 SASEGT. CDR3 length: 14 residues. Trimming removed 2 bases from V and 2 bases from J, with 9 bases in between. The CDR3 spells CASSENRGQETQYF. The CDR3 DNA follows: TGTGCCAGCAGTGAAAATCGGGGGCAAGAGACCCAGTACTTC.

The rearrangement uses TRBV4-2 and TRBJ1-1; D might be TRBD1 (6 bases). This CDR3 is 15 amino acids long. V lost 3 bases and J lost 4, with 15 bases in between. Germline CDR1 and CDR2: LGHNA and YNFKEQ. The CDR3 region is CASSHLFGTSTEAFF. The CDR3 DNA sequence: TGTGCCAGCAGCCATCTATTTGGGACATCCACTGAAGCTTTCTTT.

V and J are TRBV29-1 and TRBJ1-2; possible D gene TRBD1, 5 bases. Germline V gives CDR1 SQVTM, CDR2 ANQGSEA. V shed 4 bases and J shed 2 bases, with 11 bases lying between them. The CDR3 length is 13 residues. CDR3 in amino acids: CSVVREGNYGYTF. In DNA form, the CDR3 reads TGCAGCGTTGTCCGGGAGGGGAACTATGGCTACACCTTC.

V is TRBV12-3 or TRBV12-4 and J is TRBJ1-1, with D uncertain. CDR3 length equals 13 residues. V gave up 5 bases and J gave up 4 bases, with 11 bases separating them. For the CDR3, the DNA is TGTGCCAGCAGTCCAAACATCCGCACTGAAGCTTTCTTT. It yields the protein CASSPNIRTEAFF.

The V and J genes are TRBV7-8 and TRBJ1-1; D gene ambiguous. Germline CDR1 reads SGHVS; CDR2 reads FQNEAQ. CDR3 length: 14 residues. Trimming removed 2 bases at V and 1 base at J, with 8 bases between. CDR3 coding DNA: TGTGCCAGCAGCTTAATGTTGAGGAACACTGAAGCTTTCTTT. It encodes CASSLMLRNTEAFF.

The chain couples TRBV7-2 to TRBJ2-7, with 10 bases identical to TRBD2. This CDR3 has 14 residues. Germline loops: CDR1 SGHTA, CDR2 FQGNSA. Trimming cost V 5 bases and J 2 bases; bases outside gene matches: 3. CDR3 DNA sequence: TGTGCCAGCAGCCCCCTAGCGGGGGCCTACGAGCAGTACTTC. It translates to CASSPLAGAYEQYF.

The V call is TRBV3-1 (or the pseudogene TRBV3-2), the J call TRBJ2-1, with D tentatively TRBD1 (6 bases). V lost 0 bases to trimming and J lost 8 bases, with 14 bases between them. Germline CDR1 and CDR2: LGHDT and YNNKEL (reference sequence). The CDR3 consists of 15 residues. In nucleotides, the CDR3 is TGTGCCAGCAGCCAAGATAAGGGGGTAGAGGATGAGCAGTTCTTC. The encoded protein is CASSQDKGVEDEQFF.

This chain uses TRBV29-1 with TRBJ2-7, with a weak D call TRBD1 (6 bases). Per germline, CDR1 SQVTM and CDR2 ANQGSEA. The V end lost 6 bases, the J end lost 2 bases, and 17 bases lay between the germline ends. The CDR3 consists of 14 residues. The CDR3 sequence is CSVRVQGFAYEQYF. Written as DNA, the CDR3 is TGCAGCGTCCGCGTACAGGGCTTCGCCTACGAGCAGTACTTC.

The chain combines TRBV7-6 with TRBJ2-7; 9 nucleotides align to TRBD1. V dropped 4 bases and J dropped 2; count of bases not matched to a gene: 6. Germline V lookup: CDR1 SGHVS, CDR2 FNYEAQ. This CDR3 region has 15 residues. The DNA of the CDR3 is TGTGCCAGCAGCTCACCGGGACAGGGTACCTACGAGCAGTACTTC. It codes for CASSSPGQGTYEQYF.